The clone carrying this TCR beta chain showed up just a few times. What it recognizes is unknown. These data come from a study of human T cells and chemical hapten exposure. At the level of the study: Patients having alopecia areata, totalis or universalis were mostly female.

CDR1 is SQVTM, CDR2 ANQGSEA, per germline. This CDR3 spans 11 amino acids. V dropped 2 bases and J dropped 5 bases, with 6 bases sitting between them. Within the library, unique molecular identifiers were attached to each individual cDNA molecule. TCRdb ran MiXCR on the RACE reads and lists one entry per CDR3 protein. The sample gives about 49,000 distinct CDR3 sequences, about 9% of which show up once; just under 4.5% is in the top ten. Time point here: patch test 1, 2 weeks after DPC sensitization. Stated treatment: therapeutic diphenylcyclopropenone sensitization with weekly scalp DPC. Ahead of each patch test application, blood was drawn. Study observations and caveats: The number of TCRs above 1 in 1000 frequency did not change after DPC sensitization.

This receptor was taken from a woman aged 50 to 60 with alopecia areata. Some clones in this sample may be carry-over from other donors' samples. Source: whole blood, taken in connection with sensitization to the hapten diphenylcyclopropenone (DPC). The chain couples TRBV29-1 to TRBJ2-5; TRBD2 might be the D (5 bases). The CDR3 coding sequence is TGCAGCGTTGAACGAGGGGAGACCCAGTACTTC. This encodes CSVERGETQYF.